The 16 T cell receptor beta chains given below trace back to one sample, sequenced in a study of blood T cell repertoires in COVID-19. Libraries were prepared by immunoSEQ multiplex PCR; TCRdb keeps only in-frame clonotypes and omits some of them. The sample has some 170,000 clones; about 92% are singletons. Sequencing was carried out using peripheral blood. The receptors come from a man aged 60 to 75 with active or convalescent COVID-19.

V and J are TRBV3-1 (or the pseudogene TRBV3-2) and TRBJ2-1; no firm D call. Per germline, CDR1 LGHDT and CDR2 YNNKEL (reference sequence). The CDR3 consists of 16 residues. V lost 1 base, J lost 5 bases, and 15 bases lay in between. The CDR3 loop is CASSQGWQLQNNEQFF. The CDR3 nucleotides read TGTGCCAGCAGCCAAGGGTGGCAATTACAAAACAATGAGCAGTTCTTC.

V is TRBV29-1 and J is TRBJ1-2; D remains unclear. The V gene's germline CDR1 is SQVTM and CDR2 ANQGSEA. The CDR3 runs 13 residues. V gave up 4 bases and J gave up 7 bases, with 16 bases separating them. CDR3 sequence (DNA): TGCAGCGTTGCAAGTTTCGACATCGCTGGCTACACCTTC. Translation gives CSVASFDIAGYTF.

This clone was counted a single time. V is TRBV6-5 and J is TRBJ1-1; TRBD1 might be the D (6 bases). The V gene's germline CDR1 is MNHEY and CDR2 SVGAGI. The CDR3 is made up of 15 amino acids. V was pared by 5 bases and J by 1 base, with 14 bases between. The CDR3 here is CASSTVLTGNTEAFF. Written as DNA, the CDR3 is TGTGCCAGCAGTACGGTGCTGACAGGGAACACTGAAGCTTTCTTT.

The chain recombines TRBV27 with TRBJ2-7; 9 bases match TRBD1. The CDR3 consists of 15 residues. The germline V gene has CDR1 MNHEY and CDR2 SMNVEV (reference sequence). V shed 2 bases and J 4 bases; nucleotides not matched to a gene: 6. Here the CDR3 reads CASSLTPGQGYEQYF. For the CDR3, the DNA is TGTGCCAGCAGTTTAACCCCGGGACAGGGTTACGAGCAGTACTTC.

V is TRBV6-5 and J is TRBJ1-1; 9 nucleotides line up with TRBD1. Looked up from germline, CDR1 is MNHEY and CDR2 is SVGAGI. Germline trimming cut 5 bases from V and 3 bases from J; bases unmatched to any gene: 7. CDR3 length: 15 amino acids. The CDR3 protein is CASSTQTGGDTEAFF. The CDR3 DNA is TGTGCCAGCAGTACCCAGACAGGGGGGGACACTGAAGCTTTCTTT.

V is TRBV19 and J is TRBJ1-2; TRBD1 matches 8 bases. CDR3 length: 16 residues. CDR1 and CDR2 (germline): LNHDA, SQIVND (reference sequence). V trimming: 3 bases; J trimming: 0 bases; junction bases outside the gene matches: 6. The CDR3 loop reads CASSIGGTGSNYGYTF. The CDR3 coding sequence is TGTGCCAGTAGTATTGGTGGGACAGGATCTAACTATGGCTACACCTTC.

This chain joins TRBV5-1 and TRBJ1-4; D is undetermined. The CDR3 covers 16 residues. V was cut by 0 bases and J by 3 bases, with 12 bases left in between. Germline values: CDR1 SGHRS, CDR2 YFSETQ. The chain's CDR3 is CASSLAETRPNEKLFF. CDR3 bases: TGCGCCAGCAGCTTGGCAGAGACAAGACCTAATGAAAAACTGTTTTTT. The full variable domain, rest sourced from reference TRBV5-1 and TRBJ1-4, is KAGVTQTPRYLIKTRGQQVTLSCSPISGHRSVSWYQQTPGQGLQFLFEYFSETQRNKGNFPGRFSGRQFSNSRSEMNVSTLELGDSALYLCASSLAETRPNEKLFFGSGTQLSVL.

J is TRBJ1-4 and V is TRBV7-6, with TRBD1 matching 8 bases. The CDR3 covers 16 residues. Germline V CDR1 and CDR2: SGHVS, FNYEAQ. Germline trimming cut 5 bases from V and 0 bases from J; bases unmatched to any gene: 5. In nucleotides, the CDR3 is TGTGCCAGCAGCGCCTGGGACAGGCCAACTAATGAAAAACTGTTTTTT. It is translated as CASSAWDRPTNEKLFF.

This chain uses TRBV5-1 with TRBJ1-3; 10 positions match TRBD1. Trimming cost V 0 bases and J 4 bases; bases outside gene matches: 4. Germline loops: CDR1 SGHRS, CDR2 YFSETQ. The CDR3 runs to 16 residues. The CDR3 sequence: CASSLGQGAHGNTIYF. The CDR3 coding sequence is TGCGCCAGCAGCTTGGGACAGGGGGCTCACGGAAACACCATATATTTT.

The V gene is TRBV28, the J gene TRBJ1-2; D remains unclear. CDR1 and CDR2 (germline): MDHEN, SYDVKM. The CDR3 covers 16 residues. V was cut by 2 bases and J by 3 bases, with 16 bases left in between. CDR3 loop: CASSLPRISIDYGYTF. Written as DNA, the CDR3 is TGTGCCAGCAGTTTACCTAGGATATCTATAGACTATGGCTACACCTTC.

V usage is TRBV2 and J usage is TRBJ2-1; 9 bases are a match to TRBD1. This CDR3 comprises 17 residues. Germline CDR1 is SNHLY and CDR2 is FYNNEI. After removal of 6 bases from V and 2 bases from J, the junction contained 11 bases not matched to a gene. CDR3 sequence: CASSVLRDREAYNEQFF. Here the CDR3 DNA reads TGTGCCAGCAGCGTCCTCCGGGACAGGGAGGCCTACAATGAGCAGTTCTTC.

CDR3 sequence (DNA): TGTGCCTGGAGCCGGGACAGGGACACTGAAGCTTTCTTT. Its protein product is CAWSRDRDTEAFF. The chain is built from TRBV30 and TRBJ1-1; 9 bases agree with TRBD1. There are 13 residues in the CDR3. The J segment lost 3 bases and the V segment lost 3 bases, leaving 2 bases of the junction unmatched. Germline loops: CDR1 GTSNPN, CDR2 SVGIG (reference sequence).

The chain couples TRBV6-5 to TRBJ2-7; 8 nucleotides align to TRBD1. V lost 5 bases to trimming and J lost 7 bases; unmatched junction nucleotides: 10. The CDR3 consists of 14 residues. CDR1 is MNHEY and CDR2 is SVGAGI in the germline V gene. DNA of the CDR3: TGTGCCAGCAGTAATCAGGGGGCGAGGAGAGAGCAGTACTTC. It yields the protein CASSNQGARREQYF.

The genes are TRBV5-4 and TRBJ2-2, with D perhaps matching TRBD1 (5 bases). CDR3 length equals 15 residues. Between the trimmed V and J ends, which lost 0 bases and 0 bases, there was a span of 6 bases. CDR1 and CDR2 (germline): SGHNT, YYREEE (reference sequence). In DNA form, the CDR3 reads TGTGCCAGCAGCTTGGGGACACCGAACACCGGGGAGCTGTTTTTT. Translation gives CASSLGTPNTGELFF.

This chain joins TRBV5-4 and TRBJ1-1; possibly TRBD1 for D (6 bases). In germline, CDR1 is SGHNT, CDR2 YYREEE (reference sequence). There are 11 residues in the CDR3. With 2 bases removed from V and 10 bases from J, the gap between germline ends came to 9 bases. The CDR3 sequence: CASSLGTRAFF. The CDR3 DNA reads as TGTGCCAGCAGCTTAGGGACACGAGCTTTCTTT.

The chain combines TRBV2 with TRBJ2-1, with TRBD1 identical over 7 bases. The CDR3 is made up of 11 amino acids. The V segment lost 2 bases and the J segment 13 bases; nucleotides outside the gene matches: 2. Looked up from germline, CDR1 is SNHLY and CDR2 is FYNNEI. CDR3 DNA sequence: TGTGCCAGCAGTGAAAGGGGGCTTCAGTTCTTC. This translates into CASSERGLQFF.